A single sample is the source of the 2 T cell receptor beta chains below, sequenced in a study of blood T cell repertoires in COVID-19. Assay used: immunoSEQ multiplex PCR; TCRdb lists only in-frame clones, some missing. The sample has roughly 160,000 clones; roughly 87% are singletons. Sequencing was performed on PBMCs or T cells enriched from blood (not recorded which). Receptors originate from a woman aged 50 to 65 who had recovered from COVID-19.

V usage is TRBV12-3 or TRBV12-4 and J usage is TRBJ2-7; 7 bases are shared with TRBD2. Unmatched junction bases numbered 2, after V lost 1 base and J lost 11 bases. The CDR3 spans 11 residues. As DNA, the CDR3 is TGTGCCAGCAGTTTAGGTCTAGCGGAGTACTTC. It encodes CASSLGLAEYF.

The chain uses TRBV28 and TRBJ1-1; TRBD1 is a possible D gene (5 bases). This CDR3 region has 16 residues. Trimming took 6 bases from V and 10 from J, leaving 27 bases between them. Germline V gene data show CDR1 as MDHEN and CDR2 as SYDVKM. As DNA, the CDR3 is TGTGCCAGCAGGGGCGGGGGATATGGCCCGGAGACTCGAGCTTTCTTT. It codes for CASRGGGYGPETRAFF.